Listed below are T cell receptor beta chains from one sample, sequenced in a study of blood T cells in healthy people across ages. TCRdb reprocessed the 5' RACE reads via MiXCR and lists one record per CDR3 protein. The data hold 650,000 to 700,000 distinct CDR3 sequences, with under 65% observed a single time. The sequencing input was blood. Receptor source: a woman over 75 in good health. The CDR3 runs from the conserved cysteine through the conserved F or W. Fields, in order: V gene, CDR3 length, clone size, D gene, J gene, CDR3 protein, CDR3 DNA. The D gene is left open where the match is weak. The size of a clone is reported for some rows only, either as once, few or many, or as a class for expanded clones.

v_gene: TRBV5-1; len: 14; abundance: .; d_gene: .; j_gene: TRBJ1-5; CDR3aa: CASSPDNSNQPQHF; CDR3nt: TGCGCCAGCAGCCCGGATAATAGCAATCAGCCCCAGCATTTT
v_gene: TRBV15; len: 14; abundance: .; d_gene: .; j_gene: TRBJ2-1; CDR3aa: CATSRASADNEQFF; CDR3nt: TGTGCCACCAGCCGAGCGAGTGCAGACAATGAGCAGTTCTTC
v_gene: TRBV15; len: 13; abundance: many; d_gene: .; j_gene: TRBJ2-7; CDR3aa: CATSSLIATKQYF; CDR3nt: TGTGCCACCAGCAGTCTAATAGCTACGAAGCAGTACTTC
v_gene: TRBV6-2/TRBV6-3; len: 17; abundance: many; d_gene: .; j_gene: TRBJ2-1; CDR3aa: CASSYVTGRPSYNEQFF; CDR3nt: TGTGCCAGCAGTTACGTAACAGGGCGTCCCTCCTACAATGAGCAGTTCTTC
v_gene: TRBV18; len: 17; abundance: once; d_gene: TRBD2; j_gene: TRBJ2-5; CDR3aa: CPSSPRPGLAEQETQYF; CDR3nt: TGTCCCAGCTCACCTCGCCCGGGCCTAGCGGAACAAGAGACCCAGTACTTC
v_gene: TRBV6-4; len: 16; abundance: .; d_gene: .; j_gene: TRBJ2-1; CDR3aa: CASSTLAEYSYNEQFF; CDR3nt: TGTGCCAGCAGTACTTTAGCGGAGTACTCCTACAATGAGCAGTTCTTC
v_gene: TRBV5-1; len: 16; abundance: .; d_gene: TRBD2; j_gene: TRBJ2-3; CDR3aa: CASRGLAHIYTDTQYF; CDR3nt: TGCGCCAGCAGGGGACTAGCCCACATCTACACAGATACGCAGTATTTT
v_gene: TRBV27; len: 13; abundance: .; d_gene: .; j_gene: TRBJ1-2; CDR3aa: CASSPGLTRGYTF; CDR3nt: TGTGCCAGCAGTCCGGGCCTTACTCGGGGCTACACCTTC
v_gene: TRBV6-6; len: 13; abundance: many; d_gene: .; j_gene: TRBJ2-7; CDR3aa: CASRYRDTYEQYF; CDR3nt: TGTGCCAGCAGGTACAGGGATACTTACGAGCAGTACTTC
v_gene: TRBV20-1; len: 13; abundance: .; d_gene: TRBD2; j_gene: TRBJ2-1; CDR3aa: CSETSGHSNEQFF; CDR3nt: TGCAGTGAGACTAGCGGTCATTCGAATGAGCAGTTCTTC
v_gene: TRBV6-5; len: 17; abundance: many; d_gene: TRBD2; j_gene: TRBJ2-3; CDR3aa: CASSPRTSGVNIDTQYF; CDR3nt: TGTGCCAGCAGCCCCAGGACTAGCGGGGTGAACATAGATACGCAGTATTTT
v_gene: TRBV12-3/TRBV12-4; len: 15; abundance: few; d_gene: TRBD1; j_gene: TRBJ1-4; CDR3aa: CASSTGTGYNEKLFF; CDR3nt: TGTGCCAGCAGTACCGGGACAGGATATAATGAAAAACTGTTTTTT
v_gene: TRBV20-1; len: 19; abundance: .; d_gene: .; j_gene: TRBJ1-5; CDR3aa: CSARKLESQKWDRNQPQHF; CDR3nt: TGCAGTGCTAGGAAACTTGAATCCCAGAAGTGGGATCGCAATCAGCCCCAGCATTTT
v_gene: TRBV10-3; len: 15; abundance: .; d_gene: .; j_gene: TRBJ2-2; CDR3aa: CAITRGGRGTGELFF; CDR3nt: TGTGCCATCACGCGAGGGGGGCGAGGCACCGGGGAGCTGTTTTTT
v_gene: TRBV5-6; len: 15; abundance: .; d_gene: .; j_gene: TRBJ1-2; CDR3aa: CASSLRDKRNYGYTF; CDR3nt: TGTGCCAGCAGCCTAAGGGACAAACGTAACTATGGCTACACCTTC
v_gene: TRBV20-1; len: 13; abundance: .; d_gene: TRBD2; j_gene: TRBJ2-7; CDR3aa: CSAGTSGAYEQYF; CDR3nt: TGCAGTGCTGGGACTAGCGGGGCCTACGAGCAGTACTTC
v_gene: TRBV5-5; len: 15; abundance: .; d_gene: .; j_gene: TRBJ2-3; CDR3aa: CASSLGFLSTDTQYF; CDR3nt: TGTGCCAGCAGCTTGGGTTTTCTCAGCACAGATACGCAGTATTTT
v_gene: TRBV4-2; len: 14; abundance: few; d_gene: TRBD1; j_gene: TRBJ1-2; CDR3aa: CASRRDRGRDGYTF; CDR3nt: TGTGCCAGCAGACGCGACAGGGGCCGGGATGGCTACACCTTC
v_gene: TRBV7-9; len: 16; abundance: .; d_gene: .; j_gene: TRBJ1-4; CDR3aa: CASSPRQATTNEKLFF; CDR3nt: TGTGCCAGCAGCCCCCGACAGGCTACAACTAATGAAAAACTGTTTTTT
v_gene: TRBV7-2; len: 13; abundance: many; d_gene: .; j_gene: TRBJ2-3; CDR3aa: CASSLDFSDTQYF; CDR3nt: TGTGCCAGCAGCTTAGACTTCTCAGATACGCAGTATTTT
v_gene: TRBV6-5; len: 17; abundance: many; d_gene: TRBD2; j_gene: TRBJ2-2; CDR3aa: CASSYQAGGKNTGELFF; CDR3nt: TGTGCCAGCAGTTACCAAGCGGGAGGGAAGAACACCGGGGAGCTGTTTTTT
v_gene: TRBV2; len: 15; abundance: .; d_gene: .; j_gene: TRBJ2-5; CDR3aa: CASIIGGRGEETQYF; CDR3nt: TGTGCCAGCATTATCGGTGGCAGGGGCGAGGAGACCCAGTACTTC
v_gene: TRBV20-1; len: 11; abundance: .; d_gene: .; j_gene: TRBJ2-5; CDR3aa: CSAYSSLEQYF; CDR3nt: TGCAGTGCTTACAGCAGTCTGGAGCAGTACTTC
v_gene: TRBV29-1; len: 12; abundance: many; d_gene: .; j_gene: TRBJ1-1; CDR3aa: CSARTGNTEAFF; CDR3nt: TGCAGCGCTAGAACGGGGAACACTGAAGCTTTCTTT
v_gene: TRBV10-3; len: 16; abundance: many; d_gene: TRBD1; j_gene: TRBJ2-5; CDR3aa: CAVSKGTGGTQETQYF; CDR3nt: TGTGCCGTATCAAAAGGGACAGGGGGTACCCAAGAGACCCAGTACTTC
v_gene: TRBV20-1; len: 15; abundance: .; d_gene: .; j_gene: TRBJ1-2; CDR3aa: CSAGGLSRPNYGYTF; CDR3nt: TGCAGTGCCGGGGGGCTCAGTAGGCCCAACTATGGCTACACCTTC
v_gene: TRBV28; len: 13; abundance: many; d_gene: .; j_gene: TRBJ2-6; CDR3aa: CASSGRVTNVLTF; CDR3nt: TGTGCCAGCAGTGGACGAGTGACCAACGTCCTGACTTTC
v_gene: TRBV4-2; len: 17; abundance: few; d_gene: .; j_gene: TRBJ2-1; CDR3aa: CASSQDHSGIRGNEQFF; CDR3nt: TGTGCCAGCAGCCAAGATCATAGCGGCATTAGGGGCAATGAGCAGTTCTTC
v_gene: TRBV29-1; len: 11; abundance: .; d_gene: .; j_gene: TRBJ2-5; CDR3aa: CSGVAMETQYF; CDR3nt: TGCAGCGGTGTGGCGATGGAGACCCAGTACTTC
v_gene: TRBV5-1; len: 14; abundance: many; d_gene: .; j_gene: TRBJ2-1; CDR3aa: CASSLDRRYNEQFF; CDR3nt: TGCGCCAGCAGCTTGGATCGGCGCTACAATGAGCAGTTCTTC
v_gene: TRBV20-1; len: 17; abundance: .; d_gene: TRBD1; j_gene: TRBJ1-5; CDR3aa: CSARQPAGTGGDQPQHF; CDR3nt: TGCAGTGCTAGACAACCAGCAGGGACAGGGGGGGATCAGCCCCAGCATTTT
v_gene: TRBV2; len: 18; abundance: .; d_gene: .; j_gene: TRBJ1-6; CDR3aa: CASSESLPSSFYNSPLHF; CDR3nt: TGTGCCAGCAGTGAAAGCCTTCCCTCGAGCTTCTATAATTCACCCCTCCACTTT
v_gene: TRBV18; len: 15; abundance: .; d_gene: .; j_gene: TRBJ1-2; CDR3aa: CASSPSLMGVDGYTF; CDR3nt: TGTGCCAGCTCACCGTCCTTAATGGGGGTAGATGGCTACACCTTC
v_gene: TRBV30; len: 11; abundance: few; d_gene: .; j_gene: TRBJ2-7; CDR3aa: CAWSADYEQYF; CDR3nt: TGTGCCTGGAGTGCGGACTACGAGCAGTACTTC
v_gene: TRBV29-1; len: 12; abundance: few; d_gene: .; j_gene: TRBJ2-7; CDR3aa: CSVRDGTYEQYF; CDR3nt: TGCAGCGTTCGGGACGGGACCTACGAGCAGTACTTC
v_gene: TRBV6-5; len: 13; abundance: .; d_gene: .; j_gene: TRBJ2-1; CDR3aa: CASIQGLRNEQFF; CDR3nt: TGTGCCAGCATCCAGGGGCTAAGGAATGAGCAGTTCTTC
v_gene: TRBV27; len: 16; abundance: .; d_gene: .; j_gene: TRBJ1-6; CDR3aa: CASSLSAPGLYSPLHF; CDR3nt: TGTGCCAGCAGTTTATCTGCCCCAGGGTTGTATTCACCCCTCCACTTT
v_gene: TRBV20-1; len: 14; abundance: .; d_gene: .; j_gene: TRBJ1-5; CDR3aa: CSARDFGGNQPQHF; CDR3nt: TGCAGTGCTAGAGATTTTGGGGGCAATCAGCCCCAGCATTTT
v_gene: TRBV4-3; len: 15; abundance: few; d_gene: .; j_gene: TRBJ2-3; CDR3aa: CASSQGLEATDTQYF; CDR3nt: TGCGCCAGCAGCCAAGGACTAGAGGCCACAGATACGCAGTATTTT
v_gene: TRBV6-6; len: 13; abundance: .; d_gene: .; j_gene: TRBJ2-5; CDR3aa: CASIGSTQETQYF; CDR3nt: TGTGCCAGCATTGGGTCTACTCAAGAGACCCAGTACTTC
v_gene: TRBV28; len: 15; abundance: many; d_gene: TRBD1; j_gene: TRBJ1-2; CDR3aa: CASSSYRGGNYGYTF; CDR3nt: TGTGCCAGCAGTTCGTACAGGGGCGGGAACTATGGCTACACCTTC
v_gene: TRBV7-2; len: 16; abundance: .; d_gene: .; j_gene: TRBJ1-6; CDR3aa: CASSLGQVLYNSPLHF; CDR3nt: TGTGCCAGCAGCTTAGGACAGGTCCTCTATAATTCACCCCTCCACTTT
v_gene: TRBV5-1; len: 16; abundance: .; d_gene: TRBD1; j_gene: TRBJ2-3; CDR3aa: CASSPGTGGYTDTQYF; CDR3nt: TGCGCCAGCAGCCCGGGGACAGGGGGTTACACAGATACGCAGTATTTT
v_gene: TRBV14; len: 14; abundance: .; d_gene: .; j_gene: TRBJ1-1; CDR3aa: CASSHRGGNTEAFF; CDR3nt: TGTGCCAGCAGCCATCGAGGTGGGAACACTGAAGCTTTCTTT
v_gene: TRBV6-5; len: 17; abundance: few; d_gene: .; j_gene: TRBJ2-4; CDR3aa: CASSYSGSWGAKNIQYF; CDR3nt: TGTGCCAGCAGTTACTCTGGCAGCTGGGGAGCCAAAAACATTCAGTACTTC
v_gene: TRBV9; len: 13; abundance: .; d_gene: .; j_gene: TRBJ2-5; CDR3aa: CASSVALEETQYF; CDR3nt: TGTGCCAGCAGCGTAGCGTTAGAAGAGACCCAGTACTTC